A single sample is the source of the 20 T cell receptor beta chains below, sequenced in a study of blood T cell repertoires in COVID-19. Produced via immunoSEQ multiplex PCR; TCRdb's table is partial and in-frame only. The sample has around 60,000 clones; more than 60% are singletons. The source material was peripheral blood. Every receptor here comes from a woman aged 45-65 years with active or convalescent COVID-19.

The CDR3 here is CASSLGSGSSGELFF. CDR3 in DNA: TGTGCCAGCAGCTTGGGTAGCGGGAGCTCCGGGGAGCTGTTTTTT. The chain combines TRBV7-9 with TRBJ2-2, with 9 bases fitting TRBD2. The ends lost 3 bases at V and 6 bases at J; junction bases unmatched: 5. CDR1 and CDR2 from the germline V gene are SEHNR and FQNEAQ (reference sequence). This CDR3 has 15 residues.

The gene calls are TRBV11-2 and TRBJ2-1, with 12 bases lining up with TRBD2. V dropped 5 bases and J dropped 3; count of bases not matched to a gene: 5. The CDR3 loop spans 16 amino acids. Germline CDR1 is SGHAT and CDR2 is FQNNGV. The DNA for the CDR3 is TGTGCCAGCAGCACCCGGACTAGCGGGATCTACAATGAGCAGTTCTTC. Translating it yields CASSTRTSGIYNEQFF.

The chain employs TRBV5-1 and TRBJ1-4, with D possibly matching TRBD1 (6 bases). The CDR3 consists of 14 residues. Germline loops: CDR1 SGHRS, CDR2 YFSETQ. V was clipped by 4 bases and J by 2 bases, with 9 bases between them. The CDR3 is CASSADSTNEKLFF. As DNA, the CDR3 is TGCGCCAGCAGCGCGGACAGTACTAATGAAAAACTGTTTTTT.

Ten or more counts support this clone. Additional DNA sequences in this sample encode the identical CDR3. The chain employs TRBV19 and TRBJ1-5; D unclear. Germline CDR1 is LNHDA and CDR2 is SQIVND (reference sequence). The ends were cut back, 0 bases at V and 6 bases at J, with 6 bases in the middle. The CDR3 runs 13 residues. CDR3 region: CASSIDRSQPQHF. CDR3 nucleotide sequence: TGTGCCAGTAGTATAGATCGCAGTCAGCCCCAGCATTTT.

The gene calls are TRBV19 and TRBJ2-5, with a tentative D call TRBD2 (5 bases). Germline CDR1 LNHDA, CDR2 SQIVND (reference sequence). This CDR3 region has 13 residues. V gave up 3 bases and J gave up 4 bases, with 9 bases separating them. For the CDR3, the DNA is TGTGCCAGTAGTATTGGTCGGGGAGAGACCCAGTACTTC. It encodes CASSIGRGETQYF.

As regards this clone: Compared with germline, one end of the junction differs, possibly owing to a read error. V and J are TRBV2 and TRBJ1-4; weak D call: TRBD1 (5 bases). The CDR3 contains 14 residues. Germline V gives CDR1 SNHLY, CDR2 FYNNEI. CDR3 DNA sequence: TGTGCCAGCAGTGAAGGTCCGAGCCACAGGTCTCACCATTTT. It yields the protein CASSEGPSHRSHHF.

The rearrangement joins TRBV5-6 to TRBJ1-1; the D gene is possibly TRBD1 (6 bases). CDR3 length equals 14 residues. Germline CDR1 SGHDT, CDR2 YYEEEE. Deletions cut 0 bases from V and 6 bases from J, with 12 bases between. This CDR3 is CASSLDGGGAEAFF. CDR3 nucleotide sequence: TGTGCCAGCAGCTTGGACGGCGGGGGCGCTGAAGCTTTCTTT.

The chain is built from TRBV5-1 and TRBJ2-3, with TRBD2 matching 14 bases. Germline V gives CDR1 SGHRS, CDR2 YFSETQ. The V segment lost 6 bases and the J segment 0 bases; nucleotides outside the gene matches: 12. The CDR3 consists of 19 residues. As DNA, the CDR3 is TGCGCCAGCACCCGAGGACTAGCGGGAGGTTGGGGCAGCACAGATACGCAGTATTTT. Protein product: CASTRGLAGGWGSTDTQYF.

This clone was detected only once. The chain is built from TRBV15 and TRBJ2-4; 11 nucleotides match TRBD1. This CDR3 is 17 amino acids long. The trim removed 3 bases at V and 5 bases at J, leaving 9 bases unmatched. Germline values: CDR1 LNHNV, CDR2 YYDKDF (reference sequence). CDR3 DNA sequence: TGTGCCACCAGCAGGGCCCCGGGACAGGGGGTTCAAAACATTCAGTACTTC. It yields the protein CATSRAPGQGVQNIQYF.

This chain connects TRBV2 to TRBJ2-3; D is ambiguous. CDR3 size: 13 residues. Germline values: CDR1 SNHLY, CDR2 FYNNEI. V was pared by 7 bases and J by 2 bases, with 10 bases between. The CDR3 here is CASMAGSTDTQYF. In nucleotides, the CDR3 is TGTGCCAGCATGGCAGGTTCCACAGATACGCAGTATTTT. Together with reference TRBV2 and TRBJ2-3, the CDR3 gives the full variable domain: EPEVTQTPSHQVTQMGQEVILRCVPISNHLYFYWYRQILGQKVEFLVSFYNNEISEKSEIFDDQFSVERPDGSNFTLKIRSTKLEDSAMYFCASMAGSTDTQYFGPGTRLTVL.

This clone was detected a few times. The rearrangement links TRBV6-6 to TRBJ1-6; D remains unclear. Germline loops: CDR1 MNHNY, CDR2 SVGAGI (reference sequence). V was cut by 6 bases and J by 8 bases, with 17 bases left in between. CDR3 length: 15 amino acids. This CDR3 reads CASSLKQSPYSPLHF. In nucleotides, the CDR3 is TGTGCCAGCAGCCTCAAACAGTCTCCCTATTCACCCCTCCACTTT.

V and J are TRBV19 and TRBJ1-5; 7 bases map to TRBD1. The length of the CDR3 is 16 residues. Germline loops: CDR1 LNHDA, CDR2 SQIVND (reference sequence). V lost 3 bases and J lost 0; bases outside the gene matches: 5. The CDR3 region has the DNA TGTGCCAGTAGTATTGTCAGGGGGGATAGCAATCAGCCCCAGCATTTT. Protein sequence: CASSIVRGDSNQPQHF.

The chain carries TRBV30 and TRBJ2-1, with 8 bases aligning to TRBD2. The J segment lost 4 bases and the V segment lost 4 bases, leaving 9 bases of the junction unmatched. Germline lookup yields CDR1 GTSNPN and CDR2 SVGIG (reference sequence). This CDR3 has 15 residues. The CDR3 bases are TGTGCCTGGACCGGGACTAGTCGGACGTACAATGAGCAGTTCTTC. Encoded protein: CAWTGTSRTYNEQFF.

The chain couples TRBV4-1 to TRBJ1-5, with D possibly TRBD1 on 5 matching bases. There are 16 residues in the CDR3. Between the trimmed V and J ends, which lost 4 bases and 1 base, there was a span of 14 bases. Germline loops: CDR1 MGHRA, CDR2 YSYEKL. The DNA of the CDR3 is TGCGCCAGCAGCCCAACGGTGGGACTAAGCAATCAGCCCCAGCATTTT. It specifies CASSPTVGLSNQPQHF.

The V gene is TRBV4-2, the J gene TRBJ1-1, with TRBD1 matching over 7 bases. Germline V gene data show CDR1 as LGHNA and CDR2 as YNFKEQ. Trimming took 3 bases from V and 5 from J; bases not matched to a gene: 6. This CDR3 region has 14 residues. The CDR3 protein is CASSQIDRDTEAFF. The CDR3 region has the DNA TGTGCCAGCAGCCAGATCGACAGGGATACTGAAGCTTTCTTT.

The count of this clone is one. J is TRBJ1-1 and V is TRBV3-1 (or the pseudogene TRBV3-2), with 7 positions matching TRBD1. Germline V gene data show CDR1 as LGHDT and CDR2 as YNNKEL (reference sequence). The ends lost 6 bases at V and 5 bases at J; junction bases unmatched: 6. The CDR3 is 13 residues long. The CDR3 DNA reads as TGTGCCAGCAGTCAACAGGGGTTGACTGAAGCTTTCTTT. This codes for CASSQQGLTEAFF.

The chain has TRBV12-3 or TRBV12-4 and TRBJ1-1; the D is unclear. Trimming removed 1 base at V and 1 base at J, with 4 bases between. This CDR3 is 13 amino acids long. The CDR3 region is CASSLVGNTEAFF. CDR3 DNA: TGTGCCAGCAGTTTAGTCGGGAACACTGAAGCTTTCTTT.

The chain has TRBV3-1 (or the pseudogene TRBV3-2) and TRBJ2-5; 9 bases fit TRBD2. CDR1 LGHDT and CDR2 YNNKEL come from the germline V gene (reference sequence). The CDR3 is made up of 16 amino acids. V dropped 4 bases and J dropped 6; count of bases not matched to a gene: 12. CDR3: CASSPLRNSGSQTQYF. CDR3 in DNA: TGTGCCAGCAGCCCCCTTCGGAATAGCGGGAGTCAGACCCAGTACTTC.

V and J are TRBV2 and TRBJ1-2; a possible D gene is TRBD1 (5 bases). The CDR3 loop spans 14 amino acids. Germline V gives CDR1 SNHLY, CDR2 FYNNEI. V was pared by 6 bases and J by 4 bases, with 15 bases between. As DNA, the CDR3 is TGTGCCAGCAGACCTCAGGGTGGGGCCTATGGCTACACCTTC. Amino acid sequence: CASRPQGGAYGYTF. Full variable domain (missing parts from reference TRBV2 and TRBJ1-2): EPEVTQTPSHQVTQMGQEVILRCVPISNHLYFYWYRQILGQKVEFLVSFYNNEISEKSEIFDDQFSVERPDGSNFTLKIRSTKLEDSAMYFCASRPQGGAYGYTFGSGTRLTVV.

The V call is TRBV6-4, the J call TRBJ1-6, with TRBD1 matching 8 bases. Germline V lookup: CDR1 MRHNA, CDR2 SNTAGT. The CDR3 covers 15 residues. The junction had 7 bases not matched to a gene; V was cut back by 5 bases and J by 7 bases. The CDR3 reads CASSPDRDGNSPLHF. The DNA for the CDR3 is TGTGCCAGCAGTCCGGACAGGGACGGAAATTCACCCCTCCACTTT.